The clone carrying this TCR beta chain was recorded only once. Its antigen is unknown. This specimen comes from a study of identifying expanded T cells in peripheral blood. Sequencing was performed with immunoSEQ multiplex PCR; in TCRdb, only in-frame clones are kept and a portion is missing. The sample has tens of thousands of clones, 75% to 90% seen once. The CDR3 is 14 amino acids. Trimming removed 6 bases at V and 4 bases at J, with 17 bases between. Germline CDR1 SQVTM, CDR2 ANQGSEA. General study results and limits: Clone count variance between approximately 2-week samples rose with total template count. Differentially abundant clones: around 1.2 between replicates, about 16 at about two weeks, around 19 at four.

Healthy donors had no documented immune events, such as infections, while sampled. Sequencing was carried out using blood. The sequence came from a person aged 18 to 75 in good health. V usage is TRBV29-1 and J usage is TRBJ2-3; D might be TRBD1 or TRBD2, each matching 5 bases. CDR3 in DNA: TGCAGCGTGCACGGGACCCCCGTTCCAGATACGCAGTATTTT. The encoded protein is CSVHGTPVPDTQYF.